This entry features one T cell receptor (beta chain) sequence. These data belong to a study of spatial heterogeneity in lung cancer. This CDR3 spans 14 amino acids. Trimming pared 4 bases from V and 5 bases from J, leaving 15 bases between. Germline lookup yields CDR1 SGHNT and CDR2 YYREEE (reference sequence). Documented time point: sample taken at primary tumor resection. Unsorted whole RNA samples from tumor, nontumor lung or frozen PBMC were sequenced. MiXCR, applied by TCRdb to the 5' RACE reads, yields one record per CDR3 protein. The sample lists 85,000 to 100,000 distinct CDR3 sequences; about 12% were seen once.

The clonotype originates from a male donor with early-stage non-small cell lung cancer. The V call is TRBV5-4, the J call TRBJ2-5; D is perhaps TRBD1 (6 bases). The specimen was PBMCs, collected at surgery. The CDR3 here is CASSSLGAGETQYF. Written as DNA, the CDR3 is TGTGCCAGCAGCAGCCTGGGGGCAGGGGAGACCCAGTACTTC.